A selection of T cell receptor beta chains follows, all from one sample in a study of human T cells and chemical hapten exposure. MiXCR was run by TCRdb on the RACE reads, yielding one entry per CDR3 protein. The table has roughly 200,000 distinct CDR3 sequences, around 25% seen once; the top ten hold roughly 2.4%. The sample was whole blood, taken in connection with sensitization to the hapten diphenylcyclopropenone (DPC). These receptors were obtained from a middle-aged woman with alopecia areata. Some clones in this sample may be carry-over from other donors' samples. The CDR3 runs from the conserved cysteine through the conserved F or W. Fields, in order: CDR3 protein, D gene, V gene. The D gene is left open where the match is weak.

cdr3_aa: CASSSWQATDTQYF
d_call: NA
v_call: TRBV27

cdr3_aa: CASSLKRNNEQFF
d_call: NA
v_call: TRBV7-2

cdr3_aa: CASSSPEEGVRTEAFF
d_call: NA
v_call: TRBV7-9

cdr3_aa: CASSYGGGPYEQYF
d_call: NA
v_call: TRBV6-5

cdr3_aa: CASRRQSKLTDTQYF
d_call: NA
v_call: TRBV19

cdr3_aa: CASSFRREVSEQFF
d_call: TRBD2
v_call: TRBV12-3/TRBV12-4

cdr3_aa: CSLKDPARQGTFF
d_call: TRBD1
v_call: TRBV29-1

cdr3_aa: CSVEDGDRELFF
d_call: NA
v_call: TRBV29-1

cdr3_aa: CASSFKGAGELFF
d_call: NA
v_call: TRBV5-1

cdr3_aa: CSARDWSITDTQYF
d_call: NA
v_call: TRBV20-1

cdr3_aa: CASSLLTGIYTF
d_call: TRBD1
v_call: TRBV28

cdr3_aa: CATSDLPGQEADTQYF
d_call: NA
v_call: TRBV24-1

cdr3_aa: CASSAGQGRRDTQYF
d_call: TRBD1
v_call: TRBV5-1

cdr3_aa: CASGGAGGNQPQHF
d_call: NA
v_call: TRBV27

cdr3_aa: CASSPPSGETGELFF
d_call: NA
v_call: TRBV4-2

cdr3_aa: CAAGRGDPRIQYF
d_call: TRBD2
v_call: TRBV6-2/TRBV6-3

cdr3_aa: CASSLVGSSGSPDTQYF
d_call: TRBD2
v_call: TRBV7-2

cdr3_aa: CASSPGIGETQYF
d_call: NA
v_call: TRBV28

cdr3_aa: CASRSSGEGQQYF
d_call: NA
v_call: TRBV4-1

cdr3_aa: CASSLSTGVAGRAFF
d_call: NA
v_call: TRBV27

cdr3_aa: CASSLQEGDEQYF
d_call: NA
v_call: TRBV28

cdr3_aa: CAVSRQGARDNEQFF
d_call: TRBD1
v_call: TRBV7-9

cdr3_aa: CASSQLVTSYEQYF
d_call: NA
v_call: TRBV3-1

cdr3_aa: CASSFKGDSTDTQYF
d_call: NA
v_call: TRBV27

cdr3_aa: CASSRQGYNEQFF
d_call: NA
v_call: TRBV4-3

cdr3_aa: CASSPSAGLNYEQYF
d_call: NA
v_call: TRBV7-2

cdr3_aa: CASSSGQEDGYTF
d_call: TRBD1
v_call: TRBV12-3/TRBV12-4

cdr3_aa: CASSPSGRSSTDTQYF
d_call: TRBD2
v_call: TRBV7-9

cdr3_aa: CASSLEGNFNYGYTF
d_call: NA
v_call: TRBV7-2

cdr3_aa: CSAQSQGASPLHF
d_call: TRBD1
v_call: TRBV20-1